These T cell receptor beta chains were read from a single sample in a study of PD-1 blockade in classical Hodgkin lymphoma. Measured with immunoSEQ multiplex PCR; TCRdb has only the in-frame clones, and not every one. Of roughly 30,000 clones in the sample, approximately 79% were seen once. This specimen consisted of CD4+ T cells from blood, obtained before the fourth cycle of nivolumab. The receptor source for this set is a human donor with classical Hodgkin lymphoma. CDR3s include the opening cysteine and the closing phenylalanine or tryptophan. D genes are given only for firm matches. The size of a clone is reported for some rows only, either as once, few or many, or as a class for expanded clones.

>NA|TRBV27|NA|TRBJ2-6
TGTGCCAGCAGTTTATGGAGGGTATCAACTGGGGCCAACGTCCTGACTTTC
CASSLWRVSTGANVLTF
>NA|TRBV18|NA|TRBJ1-2
TGTGCCAGCTCACCCTTGGACGGAAACTATGGCTACACCTTC
CASSPLDGNYGYTF
>NA|TRBV6-6|NA|TRBJ1-3
TGTGCCAGCAGTGCCGGGACGTTCCCCGGTGGAAACACCATATATTTT
CASSAGTFPGGNTIYF
>NA|TRBV5-4|NA|TRBJ1-1
TGTGCCAGCAGCTTGGGCGCAGGAGGATATAAGAACACTGAAGCTTTCTTT
CASSLGAGGYKNTEAFF
>NA|TRBV4-1|TRBD2|TRBJ2-5
TGCGCCAGCAGCCAAGATCTTGAGCGGGGGGGCCCCCAGTACTTC
CASSQDLERGGPQYF
>NA|TRBV30|TRBD2|TRBJ2-1
TGTGCCTGGGCCCCGCGGGGGGCCTTATACAATGAGCAGTTCTTC
CAWAPRGALYNEQFF
>NA|TRBV2|NA|TRBJ1-1
TGTGCCAGCAGTGTGCGGGGGGAGAACACTGAAGCTTTCTTT
CASSVRGENTEAFF
>once|TRBV7-3|NA|TRBJ2-2
TGTGCCAGCAGCTTAAACAGGGATACCGGGGAGCTGTTTTTT
CASSLNRDTGELFF
>NA|TRBV19|NA|TRBJ1-5
TGTGCCAGTAGTATTGAGAGTTGGGGCAATCAGCCCCAGCATTTT
CASSIESWGNQPQHF
>NA|TRBV19|TRBD1|TRBJ2-7
TGTGCCAGTAGTCGCGAATCGACAGGGGGCAGTTACGAGCAGTACTTC
CASSRESTGGSYEQYF
>NA|TRBV2|NA|TRBJ1-4
TGTGCCAGCACCCTGACAGCTACAACTAATGAAAAACTGTTTTTT
CASTLTATTNEKLFF
>NA|TRBV10-3|TRBD1|TRBJ1-1
TGTGCCATCAGTGGTAACCCGACAGGGGAGAACACTGAAGCTTTCTTT
CAISGNPTGENTEAFF
>NA|TRBV7-6|NA|TRBJ2-5
TGTGCCAGCAGTTCCATCGCAGGGCTCTCCAAGAGAACCCAGTACTTC
CASSSIAGLSKRTQYF
>NA|TRBV7-6|NA|TRBJ2-7
TGTGCCAGCAGCCCCCTCCCGGGCGAGCAGTACTTC
CASSPLPGEQYF
>NA|TRBV5-6|TRBD2|TRBJ2-5
TGTGCCAGCAGCGCCCTAGCGGGGGGCCAAGAGACCCAGTACTTC
CASSALAGGQETQYF
>NA|TRBV27|NA|TRBJ2-5
TGTGCCAGCAGTTTAGAAGGATCCACGACCCAGTACTTC
CASSLEGSTTQYF
>once|TRBV9|NA|TRBJ2-1
TGTGCCAGCAGCGCAGCCGGTATAGCAGGGGAGGCCTACAATGAGCAGTTCTTC
CASSAAGIAGEAYNEQFF